This entry describes one T cell receptor beta chain. These data are taken from a study of CD8 T cells in Susac syndrome. RNA amounts of roughly 0.45 to 1 ug underwent reverse transcription with random hexamers. TCRdb itself ran the immunoSEQ multiplex PCR reads through MiXCR, one entry per CDR3 protein. Of approximately 150,000 distinct CDR3 sequences in the sample, around 92% were seen once. Controls were drawn from healthy donors and were matched for age and sex. The receptor's source is a human donor in good health. Sequences were obtained from CD4+ T cells from PBMCs.

CDR3: CASSVGTGYAFF. The CDR3 DNA reads as TGTGCCAGCAGTGTCGGGACAGGGTATGCTTTCTTT. V usage is TRBV27 and J usage is TRBJ1-1, with TRBD1 matching 9 bases. CDR1 is MNHEY, CDR2 SMNVEV, per germline (reference sequence). This CDR3 has 12 residues. The V and J ends lost 5 bases and 11 bases, in that order; junction bases with no gene match: 6.